The sample holds a few counts of the clone carrying this TCR beta chain. Its antigen is unidentified. The germline CDR1 and CDR2 sequences are SGHRS and YFSETQ. The length of the CDR3 is 16 residues. With 0 bases removed from V and 2 bases from J, the gap between germline ends came to 12 bases. MiXCR was run by TCRdb on the 5' RACE reads, yielding one entry per CDR3 protein. Counted here are 350,000 to 400,000 distinct CDR3 sequences, around 14% occurring once; the ten biggest clones make up under 25%. The sample originates from a study of T-cell memory formation after mild COVID-19. Notes on the study in general: The finding that pre-infection memory included some responding clones suggested that cross-reactive memory joined. Day 15 to 85 contractors were CD4/CD8 balanced; later expanders leaned CD4+.

This chain connects TRBV5-1 to TRBJ2-1, with D tentatively TRBD1 or TRBD2 (5 bases each). The origin of this receptor is a man aged 18 to 35 who had mild COVID-19 (a few samples of this study predate the infection). Cell type and time point are not known. Sequenced input: PBMCs or a T cell subset sorted from them (not recorded which). CDR3 bases: TGCGCCAGCAGCTTGGCAGGGAGCGCCACCTACAATGAGCAGTTCTTC. Translated: CASSLAGSATYNEQFF.